This entry concerns a single TCR beta chain. The record originates from a study of blood T cell repertoires in COVID-19. The protocol was immunoSEQ multiplex PCR, while the TCRdb copy is restricted to in-frame clones and leaves out a portion. The sample records 55,000 to 70,000 clones, 70% to 90% being singletons. This CDR3 is 14 amino acids long. Looked up from germline, CDR1 is MNHEY and CDR2 is SMNVEV (reference sequence). V shed 4 bases and J shed 3 bases, with 10 bases lying between them. The chain is built from TRBV27 and TRBJ2-1, with D uncertain. The receptor was derived from a man aged 60-69 years with active or convalescent COVID-19. The sample was peripheral blood. The CDR3 is CASSSRYVYNEQFF. For the CDR3, the DNA is TGTGCCAGCAGTTCGAGGTATGTCTACAATGAGCAGTTCTTC.